Listed below are T cell receptor beta chains from one sample, sequenced in a study of cytotoxic CD8 clonotypes in ibrutinib-treated CLL. The repertoire was sequenced with immunoSEQ multiplex PCR; TCRdb's copy has only in-frame clones and lacks some. The table lists roughly 160,000 clones, more than 65% of them singletons. The material sequenced was PBMCs, taken after 12 months of ibrutinib treatment. These TCRs come from a human donor with chronic lymphocytic leukemia. Each CDR3 is given with its conserved first and last residue. D genes are given only for firm matches. Clone size is stated in some rows and not others, as once, few, many or a class when expanded.

clone size: once
CDR3 length: 22
V gene: TRBV13
D gene: .
J gene: TRBJ2-4
CDR3 protein: CASSLEGVKKDREGLGKNIQYF
CDR3 DNA: TGTGCCAGCAGCTTAGAGGGGGTTAAGAAGGACAGGGAGGGTTTGGGCAAAAACATTCAGTACTTC

clone size: few
CDR3 length: 15
V gene: TRBV18
D gene: .
J gene: TRBJ1-5
CDR3 protein: CASSPQEGVLQPQHF
CDR3 DNA: TGTGCCAGCTCACCGCAGGAGGGGGTACTGCAGCCCCAGCATTTT

clone size: .
CDR3 length: 14
V gene: TRBV6-5
D gene: TRBD1
J gene: TRBJ1-2
CDR3 protein: CASSTGAGNYGYTF
CDR3 DNA: TGTGCCAGCAGTACAGGGGCTGGGAACTATGGCTACACCTTC

clone size: .
CDR3 length: 11
V gene: TRBV6-1
D gene: .
J gene: TRBJ1-2
CDR3 protein: CASSGTLSYTF
CDR3 DNA: TGTGCCAGCAGTGGGACCCTTAGCTACACCTTC

clone size: .
CDR3 length: 15
V gene: TRBV9
D gene: TRBD2
J gene: TRBJ2-1
CDR3 protein: CASSRQAGLKDEQFF
CDR3 DNA: TGTGCCAGCAGTCGGCAAGCGGGGTTGAAGGATGAGCAGTTCTTC

clone size: .
CDR3 length: 15
V gene: TRBV7-6
D gene: .
J gene: TRBJ2-5
CDR3 protein: CASSLGGSLQETQYF
CDR3 DNA: TGTGCCAGCAGCTTAGGAGGCTCCCTCCAAGAGACCCAGTACTTC

clone size: .
CDR3 length: 16
V gene: TRBV9
D gene: TRBD1
J gene: TRBJ1-1
CDR3 protein: CASSPQLDRGNAEAFF
CDR3 DNA: TGTGCCAGCAGCCCCCAACTCGACAGGGGAAATGCTGAAGCTTTCTTT

clone size: .
CDR3 length: 15
V gene: TRBV5-6
D gene: .
J gene: TRBJ1-5
CDR3 protein: CASSSGSGNHQPQHF
CDR3 DNA: TGTGCCAGCAGCTCGGGATCAGGGAACCATCAGCCCCAGCATTTT

clone size: .
CDR3 length: 16
V gene: TRBV11-1
D gene: TRBD1
J gene: TRBJ1-1
CDR3 protein: CASSWGQGEKSPEAFF
CDR3 DNA: TGTGCCAGCAGCTGGGGACAGGGTGAAAAAAGCCCTGAAGCTTTCTTT

clone size: .
CDR3 length: 15
V gene: TRBV29-1
D gene: TRBD2
J gene: TRBJ2-2
CDR3 protein: CSVNLAGGGTGELFF
CDR3 DNA: TGCAGCGTAAACCTAGCGGGGGGTGGCACCGGGGAGCTGTTTTTT

clone size: .
CDR3 length: 16
V gene: TRBV7-2
D gene: .
J gene: TRBJ2-7
CDR3 protein: CASTRLQGTDPYEQYF
CDR3 DNA: TGTGCCAGCACAAGGCTACAGGGAACTGACCCCTACGAGCAGTACTTC

clone size: .
CDR3 length: 15
V gene: TRBV19
D gene: .
J gene: TRBJ2-7
CDR3 protein: CASRPDRDTSYEQYF
CDR3 DNA: TGTGCCAGTAGGCCGGACCGGGACACTTCCTACGAGCAGTACTTC

clone size: .
CDR3 length: 15
V gene: TRBV29-1
D gene: .
J gene: TRBJ2-3
CDR3 protein: CSVEESEYIADTQYF
CDR3 DNA: TGCAGCGTTGAAGAATCAGAATACATAGCAGATACGCAGTATTTT

clone size: once
CDR3 length: 15
V gene: TRBV27
D gene: .
J gene: TRBJ2-6
CDR3 protein: CASGPTGSGANVLTF
CDR3 DNA: TGTGCCAGCGGACCAACAGGGTCAGGGGCCAACGTCCTGACTTTC

clone size: .
CDR3 length: 16
V gene: TRBV18
D gene: .
J gene: TRBJ2-1
CDR3 protein: CASSPPSVAANNEQFF
CDR3 DNA: TGTGCCAGCTCACCACCGTCGGTAGCGGCCAACAATGAGCAGTTCTTC

clone size: .
CDR3 length: 19
V gene: TRBV11-1
D gene: TRBD2
J gene: TRBJ2-1
CDR3 protein: CASSFPGLAGGRLYNEQFF
CDR3 DNA: TGTGCCAGCAGCTTTCCGGGACTAGCGGGAGGGCGACTTTACAATGAGCAGTTCTTC

clone size: few
CDR3 length: 14
V gene: TRBV28
D gene: .
J gene: TRBJ1-6
CDR3 protein: CASRRVVGVSPLHF
CDR3 DNA: TGTGCCAGCAGACGGGTGGTGGGAGTCTCACCCCTCCACTTT

clone size: .
CDR3 length: 12
V gene: TRBV7-2
D gene: .
J gene: TRBJ1-1
CDR3 protein: CASSSAGIEAFF
CDR3 DNA: TGTGCCAGCAGTTCCGCTGGGATTGAAGCTTTCTTT

clone size: .
CDR3 length: 15
V gene: TRBV7-8
D gene: .
J gene: TRBJ2-3
CDR3 protein: CASSPMRSHTDTQYF
CDR3 DNA: TGTGCCAGCAGCCCTATGCGGAGCCACACAGATACGCAGTATTTT

clone size: .
CDR3 length: 12
V gene: TRBV29-1
D gene: .
J gene: TRBJ2-7
CDR3 protein: CSVAPGIYEQYF
CDR3 DNA: TGCAGCGTTGCCCCAGGCATCTACGAGCAGTACTTC

clone size: .
CDR3 length: 14
V gene: TRBV30
D gene: .
J gene: TRBJ2-5
CDR3 protein: CAWSVRTWRETQYF
CDR3 DNA: TGTGCCTGGAGTGTACGGACATGGCGGGAGACCCAGTACTTC

clone size: .
CDR3 length: 18
V gene: TRBV5-6
D gene: .
J gene: TRBJ2-6
CDR3 protein: CASSSLGRGSSGANVLTF
CDR3 DNA: TGTGCCAGCAGCTCCCTCGGCCGGGGGAGCTCTGGGGCCAACGTCCTGACTTTC

clone size: .
CDR3 length: 13
V gene: TRBV6-1
D gene: .
J gene: TRBJ2-7
CDR3 protein: CASSWAALTEQYF
CDR3 DNA: TGTGCCAGCAGTTGGGCCGCATTGACCGAGCAGTACTTC

clone size: few
CDR3 length: 14
V gene: TRBV27
D gene: .
J gene: TRBJ1-1
CDR3 protein: CASTDRTRNTEAFF
CDR3 DNA: TGTGCCAGCACCGATAGGACAAGGAACACTGAAGCTTTCTTT

clone size: .
CDR3 length: 15
V gene: TRBV28
D gene: .
J gene: TRBJ2-1
CDR3 protein: CASSTPGGRYNEQFF
CDR3 DNA: TGTGCCAGCAGTACACCGGGCGGCCGGTACAATGAGCAGTTCTTC

clone size: .
CDR3 length: 15
V gene: TRBV5-6
D gene: .
J gene: TRBJ2-5
CDR3 protein: CASSLVVWAEETQYF
CDR3 DNA: TGTGCCAGCAGCTTGGTTGTTTGGGCGGAAGAGACCCAGTACTTC

clone size: once
CDR3 length: 13
V gene: TRBV19
D gene: TRBD2
J gene: TRBJ2-2
CDR3 protein: CASSTSGSRELFF
CDR3 DNA: TGTGCCAGTAGTACTAGCGGGAGCCGGGAGCTGTTTTTT

clone size: .
CDR3 length: 12
V gene: TRBV19
D gene: TRBD1
J gene: TRBJ1-1
CDR3 protein: CASTDRDRFGFF
CDR3 DNA: TGTGCCAGTACCGACAGGGACCGGTTCGGTTTCTTT

clone size: .
CDR3 length: 13
V gene: TRBV19
D gene: .
J gene: TRBJ1-5
CDR3 protein: CASSKQGGQPQHF
CDR3 DNA: TGTGCCAGTAGTAAACAGGGTGGGCAGCCCCAGCATTTT

clone size: .
CDR3 length: 17
V gene: TRBV11-2
D gene: .
J gene: TRBJ2-1
CDR3 protein: CASSLEQGTSSYNEQFF
CDR3 DNA: TGTGCCAGCAGCTTAGAGCAGGGGACCAGCTCCTACAATGAGCAGTTCTTC

clone size: once
CDR3 length: 13
V gene: TRBV2
D gene: TRBD1
J gene: TRBJ2-1
CDR3 protein: CASTGQGIGEQFF
CDR3 DNA: TGTGCCAGCACGGGACAGGGGATCGGTGAGCAGTTCTTC

clone size: .
CDR3 length: 14
V gene: TRBV5-4
D gene: .
J gene: TRBJ2-7
CDR3 protein: CASSLPGQSYEQYF
CDR3 DNA: TGTGCCAGCAGCTTGCCCGGACAGTCCTACGAGCAGTACTTC

clone size: .
CDR3 length: 18
V gene: TRBV7-2
D gene: .
J gene: TRBJ2-7
CDR3 protein: CASSLFNGLAITPYEQYF
CDR3 DNA: TGTGCCAGCAGCTTGTTCAATGGACTTGCCATAACTCCCTACGAGCAGTACTTC

clone size: .
CDR3 length: 14
V gene: TRBV18
D gene: .
J gene: TRBJ2-3
CDR3 protein: CASSPPVPSGTQYF
CDR3 DNA: TGTGCCAGCTCACCACCGGTACCTTCGGGTACGCAGTATTTT

clone size: .
CDR3 length: 14
V gene: TRBV29-1
D gene: .
J gene: TRBJ1-1
CDR3 protein: CSVEVQGEITEAFF
CDR3 DNA: TGCAGCGTTGAAGTTCAAGGGGAAATCACTGAAGCTTTCTTT

clone size: .
CDR3 length: 14
V gene: TRBV27
D gene: .
J gene: TRBJ2-7
CDR3 protein: CASGVWGKSGEQYF
CDR3 DNA: TGTGCCAGCGGGGTATGGGGGAAATCGGGCGAGCAGTACTTC

clone size: .
CDR3 length: 14
V gene: TRBV15
D gene: .
J gene: TRBJ2-7
CDR3 protein: CATTNQTESNEQYF
CDR3 DNA: TGTGCCACCACCAACCAGACGGAGTCGAACGAGCAGTACTTC

clone size: .
CDR3 length: 17
V gene: TRBV11-1
D gene: TRBD2
J gene: TRBJ2-5
CDR3 protein: CASGAGTSGSYQETQYF
CDR3 DNA: TGTGCCAGCGGGGCAGGGACTAGCGGATCTTACCAAGAGACCCAGTACTTC

clone size: once
CDR3 length: 14
V gene: TRBV27
D gene: .
J gene: TRBJ2-5
CDR3 protein: CASSLGAGVETQYF
CDR3 DNA: TGTGCCAGCAGTTTGGGGGCAGGGGTCGAGACCCAGTACTTC

clone size: once
CDR3 length: 16
V gene: TRBV4-1
D gene: .
J gene: TRBJ2-1
CDR3 protein: CASSQDNQGYYNEQFF
CDR3 DNA: TGCGCCAGCAGCCAAGATAATCAGGGGTACTACAATGAGCAGTTCTTC

clone size: few
CDR3 length: 15
V gene: TRBV7-6
D gene: TRBD1
J gene: TRBJ2-5
CDR3 protein: CASSIGDSSWETQYF
CDR3 DNA: TGTGCCAGCTCAATAGGGGACAGCTCGTGGGAGACCCAGTACTTC

clone size: .
CDR3 length: 13
V gene: TRBV19
D gene: TRBD1
J gene: TRBJ1-2
CDR3 protein: CASSPGQARGYTF
CDR3 DNA: TGTGCCAGTAGCCCGGGACAGGCCAGGGGCTACACCTTC